This TCR beta chain was sequenced in a study of blood T cell repertoires in COVID-19 (dated by TCRdb to between 2020 and 2021). Looking at the study overall: The collaborator samples originated in the United States, Italy and Spain and spanned the acute and convalescent phases of COVID-19. The prospective study material was composed of cDNA or gDNA derived from T cells, B-cell-depleted T cells, or PBMCs. Deeply sampled blood TCRbeta repertoires from subjects exposed to, actively infected with, or recovered from COVID-19 were included in the dataset. The repertoires were made available in a free public database intended to serve as a resource for research on the immune response to SARS-CoV-2. The samples were drawn from the first 160 participants of the ongoing ImmuneRACE study and from 950 to 1,500 subjects provided by 6 global collaborators. The sample metadata nearly always contained a de-identified subject ID, COVID-19 status, age in years and sex. Where available, HLA class I and class II types were obtained from metadata supplied by the sample provider rather than from assay-based typing.

TCRbeta CDR3 regions were amplified from genomic DNA using the immunoSEQ Assay, a bias-controlled multiplex PCR. On the authors' methods: The number of nucleated cells in each sample was estimated from the amplification of reference gene primers within the assay. To quantify the absolute abundance of each unique TCRbeta CDR3 rearrangement, sequence reads were collapsed and filtered. For each sample, productive Simpson clonality was calculated as the square root of Simpson's diversity index over productive rearrangements. The source is immuneACCESS, and TCRdb retained only in-frame sequences with V and J called. Part of the clones is not carried over; for the studies checked, unresolved V genes explain less than half of this, and the remainder is unexplained. Clonal size and the V and J genes are those of that table, whereas D and trimming came from the DNA. For this sample there are about 140,000 clones; 84% appear just once. Roughly 8.3% of the sample rests with the top ten.

This clone turned up a few times. No cognate antigen has been identified for it. No much larger clone is present one base from it, and per-base qualities are unavailable. The collaborating institutions used their own protocols to collect whole blood in K2EDTA tubes. Collaborator samples were shipped for TCRbeta analysis as frozen whole blood, isolated PBMCs, or DNA extracted from either sample type. What the authors observed across the whole study: The amount of clinical and demographic metadata varied by source and participant and was provided uncurated.

The CDR3 contains 17 residues, cysteine and phenylalanine counted. The only DNA kept is the CDR3, 51 bases in frame from the first base. At the junction V is shortened by 3 bases and J by 6 bases; bases outside the gene matches: 13. CDR1 and CDR2 (SGHKS, YYEKEE) derive from the germline V gene (reference sequence). This receptor was obtained from a woman older than 75 in a cohort sampled during active or convalescent COVID-19. This chain joins TRBV5-5 to TRBJ2-2, and TRBD2 aligns with 8 junction nucleotides. The material sequenced was peripheral blood. The CDR3 reads CASSYLPGLGESGELFF. Read as DNA, the sequence is TGTGCCAGCAGCTACTTACCGGGACTAGGCGAGTCCGGGGAGCTGTTTTTT.